The 30 T cell receptor beta chains in this list originate from one sample, sequenced in a study of CD8 T cells in Susac syndrome. The RNA input was about 0.5 to 1 ug, and it was reverse transcribed with random hexamers. TCRdb passed the immunoSEQ multiplex PCR reads through MiXCR, listing each CDR3 protein once. Here the sample spans around 190,000 distinct CDR3 sequences, roughly 95% being singletons. Source material: CD4+ T cells from PBMCs. All receptors derive from a human donor in good health.

The chain links TRBV28 to TRBJ2-5; 9 bases match TRBD1. Germline-derived CDR1 and CDR2 are MDHEN and SYDVKM. V gave up 6 bases and J gave up 5 bases; unmatched junction bases: 19. The CDR3 is 18 amino acids. CDR3 residues: CASSFSRPGQGTRETQYF. In nucleotides, the CDR3 is TGTGCCAGCAGCTTCTCCCGCCCTGGACAGGGGACCCGGGAGACCCAGTACTTC.

The genes are TRBV12-3 or TRBV12-4 and TRBJ1-4; D remains unclear. V was trimmed by 6 bases and J by 7 bases, leaving 12 bases between them. This CDR3 is 13 amino acids long. The CDR3 DNA follows: TGTGCCAGCAGCTCTCTGGAGGGTGAAAAACTGTTTTTT. Its translation: CASSSLEGEKLFF.

The chain is built from TRBV6-2 or TRBV6-3 and TRBJ1-5; unclear D gene. Germline loops: CDR1 MNHEY, CDR2 SVGEGT. The CDR3 runs to 18 residues. Trimming took 2 bases from V and 4 from J, leaving 21 bases between them. The CDR3 spells CASSYAQKGAGWNQPQHF. The CDR3 nucleotides read TGTGCCAGCAGTTACGCCCAGAAGGGTGCAGGTTGGAATCAGCCCCAGCATTTT.

The V gene is TRBV5-1, the J gene TRBJ1-5; TRBD1 might be the D (6 bases). Trimming took 1 base from V and 7 from J, leaving 9 bases between them. The germline gives CDR1 SGHRS, CDR2 YFSETQ. The CDR3 totals 13 residues. In DNA form, the CDR3 reads TGCGCCAGCAGCTTGACAGGGCAACAGCCCCAGCATTTT. This encodes CASSLTGQQPQHF.

The J gene is TRBJ2-7, the V gene TRBV11-2; TRBD1 agrees at 9 bases. CDR3 length: 15 amino acids. Germline V gene data show CDR1 as SGHAT and CDR2 as FQNNGV. V shed 7 bases, J shed 2 bases, and the junction held 9 bases outside the gene matches. The CDR3 DNA is TGTGCCAGCATCGAAGGCCGGACAGGGGCCTACGAGCAGTACGTC. This gives the protein CASIEGRTGAYEQYV.

The V and J genes are TRBV27 and TRBJ1-2; no firm D call. Trimming left V 2 bases short and J 8 bases short, with 18 bases between. Germline V gene lookup returns CDR1 MNHEY and CDR2 SMNVEV (reference sequence). The CDR3 length is 15 residues. CDR3 DNA sequence: TGTGCCAGCAGTTTACCCTCGGCCGGTATGGAGGGCTACACCTTC. It specifies CASSLPSAGMEGYTF.

The V gene is TRBV9, the J gene TRBJ2-1; the D is unclear. V gave up 0 bases and J gave up 0 bases, with 7 bases separating them. Germline loops: CDR1 SGDLS, CDR2 YYNGEE. CDR3 size: 15 residues. The CDR3 nucleotides read TGTGCCAGCAGCGTAGCGGGTCCCTCCTACAATGAGCAGTTCTTC. Translating it yields CASSVAGPSYNEQFF.

The CDR3 region has the DNA TGTGCCAGCAGCGTAGGGGGACAGACTATTTACGAGCAGTACTTC. It specifies CASSVGGQTIYEQYF. The genes are TRBV9 and TRBJ2-7, with 7 bases aligning to TRBD1. CDR3 length: 15 amino acids. Germline trimming cut 0 bases from V and 4 bases from J; bases unmatched to any gene: 7. Germline CDR1 reads SGDLS; CDR2 reads YYNGEE.

This clonotype was detected once. The chain combines TRBV23-1 with TRBJ1-5, with D unclear. TRBV23-1 is noted as an ORF with a role that remains uncertain. V was clipped by 3 bases and J by 6 bases, with 0 bases between them. This CDR3 has 10 amino acids. The CDR3 reads CASSHQPQHF. In DNA, the CDR3 is TGCGCCAGCAGTCATCAGCCCCAGCATTTT.

V usage is TRBV6-2 or TRBV6-3 and J usage is TRBJ2-7; D gene uncertain. The CDR3 spans 13 residues. The ends were cut back, 4 bases at V and 2 bases at J, with 9 bases in the middle. Germline CDR1 and CDR2: MNHEY and SVGEGT. The CDR3: CASSSGITYEQYF. DNA for the CDR3: TGTGCCAGCAGTTCTGGAATCACCTACGAGCAGTACTTC.

This clonotype showed up just once. The chain recombines TRBV20-1 with TRBJ1-5; D perhaps matches TRBD1 (5 bases). The CDR3 totals 15 residues. Germline-derived CDR1 and CDR2 are DFQATT and SNEGSKA (reference sequence). Trimming removed 6 bases at V and 0 bases at J, with 15 bases between. In nucleotides, the CDR3 is TGCAGTGCCACCAACAGGATTTATAGCAATCAGCCCCAGCATTTT. Protein: CSATNRIYSNQPQHF.

This clonotype was recorded only once. The chain carries TRBV11-3 and TRBJ2-2; a possible D gene is TRBD2 (6 bases). Germline V CDR1 and CDR2: SGHNT, YENEEA. V was trimmed by 5 bases and J by 5 bases, leaving 15 bases between them. This CDR3 has 15 amino acids. In DNA form, the CDR3 reads TGTGCCAGCAGCACGGGGGTTCCTGGGACCGGGGAGCTGTTTTTT. It encodes CASSTGVPGTGELFF.

This clonotype occurred once. The gene calls are TRBV20-1 and TRBJ2-3; either TRBD1 or TRBD2 may fit D (8 bases each). The CDR3 is made up of 16 amino acids. The V gene lost 4 bases and the J gene lost 2 bases, with 19 bases spanning the gap. CDR1 and CDR2 (germline): DFQATT, SNEGSKA (reference sequence). CDR3 sequence reads: CSAIRGLAGTTDTQYF. The CDR3 nucleotides read TGCAGTGCTATCAGGGGGCTAGCGGGTACCACAGATACGCAGTATTTT.

In DNA, the CDR3 is TGTGCCATCAGTGAGACAGAGAACACTGAAGCTTTCTTT. It specifies CAISETENTEAFF. The gene calls are TRBV10-3 and TRBJ1-1; D is uncertain. Trimming took off 2 bases at V and 1 base at J, with 5 bases between the two ends. CDR1 and CDR2 (germline): ENHRY, SYGVKD. CDR3 length: 13 amino acids.

This rearrangement joins TRBV5-6 to TRBJ2-3; D possibly corresponds to TRBD1 (6 bases). This CDR3 contains 15 residues. With 4 bases removed from V and 6 bases from J, the gap between germline ends came to 18 bases. The germline CDR1 and CDR2 sequences are SGHDT and YYEEEE. The CDR3 nucleotides read TGTGCCAGCAGCCTACCAACTACAGGGTCGGATACGCAGTATTTT. Amino acid sequence: CASSLPTTGSDTQYF.

The chain employs TRBV10-3 and TRBJ2-1; maybe TRBD2 (6 bases). Trimming pared 4 bases from V and 2 bases from J, leaving 9 bases between. In germline, CDR1 is ENHRY, CDR2 SYGVKD. This CDR3 spans 14 amino acids. The CDR3 spells CAISGGGTYNEQFF. CDR3 coding DNA: TGTGCCATCAGTGGTGGAGGGACCTACAATGAGCAGTTCTTC.

V gene TRBV5-1 combines with J gene TRBJ2-1, with 7 bases aligning to TRBD1. Trimming at V came to 2 bases and at J to 4 bases, leaving 6 bases not matched to a gene. This CDR3 comprises 15 residues. CDR1 SGHRS and CDR2 YFSETQ come from the germline V gene. The DNA for the CDR3 is TGCGCCAGCAGCTTAACAGGGGTCGGATACAATGAGCAGTTCTTC. This sequence encodes CASSLTGVGYNEQFF.

V and J are TRBV7-3 and TRBJ2-3, with 9 bases matching TRBD2. V was pared by 5 bases and J by 5 bases, with 8 bases of the junction left unmatched. Germline-derived CDR1 and CDR2 are SGHTA and FQGTGA. The CDR3 has 15 residues. The chain's CDR3 is CASSNSGSLGDTQYF. The CDR3, as DNA: TGTGCCAGCAGCAATAGCGGGAGTCTTGGAGATACGCAGTATTTT.

This chain uses TRBV7-2 with TRBJ2-7, with unresolved D. This CDR3 is built from 13 residues. Trimming removed 7 bases from V and 4 bases from J, with 14 bases in between. Looked up from germline, CDR1 is SGHTA and CDR2 is FQGNSA. The CDR3 here is CASTSRTSYEQYF. DNA of the CDR3: TGTGCCAGCACAAGTCGGACGAGTTACGAGCAGTACTTC.

The chain recombines TRBV6-2 or TRBV6-3 with TRBJ1-1, with D maybe TRBD1 (6 bases). V lost 1 base and J lost 1, with 7 bases in between. Per germline, CDR1 MNHEY and CDR2 SVGEGT. The CDR3 contains 14 residues. CDR3 protein: CASSYLGANTEAFF. The DNA for the CDR3 is TGTGCCAGCAGTTACTTGGGGGCGAACACTGAAGCTTTCTTT.

The V call is TRBV20-1, the J call TRBJ1-2; D is perhaps TRBD1 (6 bases). Trimming stripped 0 bases from V and 8 bases from J, with 22 bases between. CDR3 length: 16 residues. Per germline, CDR1 DFQATT and CDR2 SNEGSKA (reference sequence). CDR3 nucleotide sequence: TGCAGTGCTAGAGACGCAATGGGACAAGAGGTGGGGGGCTACACCTTC. This codes for CSARDAMGQEVGGYTF.

The chain couples TRBV29-1 to TRBJ2-5; TRBD2 might be the D (6 bases). Looked up from germline, CDR1 is SQVTM and CDR2 is ANQGSEA. The CDR3 sequence is 11 residues long. Trimming shortened V by 6 bases and J by 5 bases, and 10 bases separated the two germline ends. The CDR3 here is CSVGGEETQYF. The CDR3 DNA reads TGCAGCGTGGGCGGGGAGGAGACCCAGTACTTC.

The V and J genes are TRBV10-3 and TRBJ1-5, with 9 bases fitting TRBD1. With V trimmed by 7 bases and J by 8 bases, 6 bases remained unmatched. There are 13 residues in the CDR3. The germline gives CDR1 ENHRY, CDR2 SYGVKD. CDR3 sequence (DNA): TGTGCCATCACTCCGGACAGGGGAAAGCCCCAGCATTTT. Residues: CAITPDRGKPQHF.

The CDR3 is CATERDSDTQYF. Here the CDR3 DNA reads TGTGCCACCGAACGGGACTCAGATACGCAGTATTTT. The rearrangement links TRBV6-2 or TRBV6-3 to TRBJ2-3; TRBD2 might be the D (6 bases). CDR1 and CDR2 (germline): MNHEY, SVGEGT. The CDR3 loop spans 12 amino acids. V was pared by 10 bases and J by 4 bases, with 12 bases between.

This sequence joins TRBV25-1 and TRBJ2-3; a possible D gene is TRBD2 (5 bases). The CDR3 is made up of 13 amino acids. Trimming took 3 bases from V and 9 from J, leaving 13 bases between them. Germline V gene sequence: CDR1 MGHDK, CDR2 SYGVNS. In nucleotides, the CDR3 is TGTGCCAGCAGTGACAATACCGGCGGGACGCAGTATTTT. Its translation is CASSDNTGGTQYF.

The V and J genes are TRBV6-5 and TRBJ1-2; 10 positions agree with TRBD1. The junction had 8 bases not matched to a gene; V was cut back by 5 bases and J by 8 bases. This CDR3 spans 14 amino acids. Germline-derived CDR1 and CDR2 are MNHEY and SVGAGI. The CDR3 DNA reads TGTGCCAGCAGTCTCCAGACAGGGGGCACGGGCTACACCTTC. Encoded protein: CASSLQTGGTGYTF.

The J gene is TRBJ2-5, the V gene TRBV7-3; D uncertain. The CDR3 is made up of 14 amino acids. V was trimmed by 6 bases and J by 1 base, leaving 12 bases between them. Germline V gives CDR1 SGHTA, CDR2 FQGTGA. CDR3 in amino acids: CASSQNGLQETQYF. CDR3 in DNA: TGTGCCAGCAGTCAAAACGGGCTCCAAGAGACCCAGTACTTC.

This rearrangement joins TRBV20-1 to TRBJ2-5; 13 nucleotides agree with TRBD2. Trimming removed 4 bases from V and 4 bases from J; junction bases left unmatched: 6. CDR1 and CDR2 from the germline V gene are DFQATT and SNEGSKA (reference sequence). This CDR3 spans 15 amino acids. This chain's CDR3 is CSATGLAGEGETQYF. The CDR3 DNA reads as TGCAGTGCTACAGGACTAGCGGGAGAGGGAGAGACCCAGTACTTC.

The V call is TRBV9, the J call TRBJ2-2; perhaps TRBD1 as D (5 bases). The V gene's germline CDR1 is SGDLS and CDR2 YYNGEE. The V end was cut by 0 bases, the J end by 6 bases, with 9 bases between. CDR3 length equals 14 residues. CDR3 in amino acids: CASSVVMTAGELFF. CDR3 nucleotides: TGTGCCAGCAGCGTAGTGATGACAGCCGGGGAGCTGTTTTTT.

This clonotype has a single count. The chain carries TRBV11-3 and TRBJ2-3; D gene unclear. This CDR3 is 14 amino acids long. The germline V gene encodes CDR1 SGHNT and CDR2 YENEEA. V was clipped by 2 bases and J by 1 base, with 7 bases between them. The CDR3 loop reads CASSLQGRTDTQYF. The CDR3 coding sequence is TGTGCCAGCAGCTTACAAGGGCGCACAGATACGCAGTATTTT.